This T cell receptor (beta chain) originates from a study of blood T cells in healthy people across ages. Per sample, no less than 6 micrograms of total RNA were extracted. Of note for this clonotype: The antigen remains unidentified.

This CDR3 is built from 13 residues. Trimming stripped 6 bases from V and 6 bases from J, with 14 bases between. CDR1 and CDR2 from the germline V gene are MNHEY and SMNVEV (reference sequence). Study-level results: TCR beta diversity was tightly associated with the proportion of naive T cells.

Through a sample-barcoded 5' primer and a J-beta primer mix, a second PCR was run for roughly 7 to 12 cycles. A 12-random-nucleotide template-switch adaptor tagged each cDNA molecule. TCRdb reprocessed the 5' RACE reads with MiXCR, giving one entry per CDR3 protein. The top ten clones hold approximately 4.1% of a sample with 1,500,000 or so distinct CDR3 sequences, about 45% of them seen once. Sequencing was carried out using blood. The receptor comes from a woman younger than 30 in good health. The V and J genes are TRBV27 and TRBJ1-1; D is ambiguous. This CDR3 reads CASRNLAEAEAFF. The CDR3 coding sequence is TGTGCCAGCAGAAACCTCGCGGAAGCTGAAGCTTTCTTT.